A selection of T cell receptor beta chains follows, all from one sample in a study of CD8+ T cells in alopecia areata. TCRdb keeps only in-frame clones here, not all; method: immunoSEQ multiplex PCR. The table records 200,000 or so clones, more than 45% of them present only once. The sample consisted of CD4+ T cells sorted from blood, taken at week 0. These TCRs come from a human donor with alopecia areata. Each CDR3 is given with its conserved first and last residue. The order of the fields is CDR3 protein, CDR3 DNA, V gene, clone size, J gene, D gene, CDR3 length. The D gene is left open where the match is weak. Clone size is given for some rows only: seen once, a few or many times, or a class if the clone is expanded.

CDR3: CASSYQANYGYTF
DNA: TGTGCCAGCAGTTACCAAGCTAACTATGGCTACACCTTC
V: TRBV2
size: .
J: TRBJ1-2
D: .
length: 13

CDR3: CASSSPGQTLYEQYF
DNA: TGTGCCAGCAGTTCTCCGGGACAGACCCTATACGAGCAGTACTTC
V: TRBV27
size: .
J: TRBJ2-7
D: TRBD1
length: 15

CDR3: CASSMDRWANVLTF
DNA: TGTGCCAGTAGTATGGATCGCTGGGCCAACGTCCTGACTTTC
V: TRBV19
size: .
J: TRBJ2-6
D: .
length: 14

CDR3: CASSPLDSGIGAFF
DNA: TGTGCCAGCTCACCCCTAGACAGTGGGATAGGGGCTTTCTTT
V: TRBV18
size: .
J: TRBJ1-1
D: .
length: 14

CDR3: CSDGDSLNYGYTF
DNA: TGCAGCGACGGGGACAGCCTCAACTATGGCTACACCTTC
V: TRBV29-1
size: .
J: TRBJ1-2
D: TRBD1
length: 13

CDR3: CASHTGAELEKLFF
DNA: TGTGCCAGCCATACAGGGGCAGAACTAGAAAAACTGTTTTTT
V: TRBV6-1
size: .
J: TRBJ1-4
D: TRBD1
length: 14

CDR3: CASTNTDTQYF
DNA: TGTGCCAGCACCAACACAGATACGCAGTATTTT
V: TRBV9
size: .
J: TRBJ2-3
D: .
length: 11

CDR3: CASSPSLAGGVTDTQYF
DNA: TGTGCCAGCAGCCCTTCCCTAGCGGGGGGGGTCACAGATACGCAGTATTTT
V: TRBV9
size: few
J: TRBJ2-3
D: TRBD2
length: 17

CDR3: CASSPQALYGYTF
DNA: TGTGCCAGCAGCCCACAGGCGCTGTATGGCTACACCTTC
V: TRBV7-9
size: .
J: TRBJ1-2
D: .
length: 13

CDR3: CASSYGQGAPSYEQYF
DNA: TGTGCCAGCAGTTACGGACAGGGGGCTCCCTCCTACGAGCAGTACTTC
V: TRBV6-5
size: .
J: TRBJ2-7
D: TRBD1
length: 16

CDR3: CASSVGQAVYEQYF
DNA: TGTGCCAGCAGTGTCGGACAGGCCGTCTACGAGCAGTACTTC
V: TRBV2
size: .
J: TRBJ2-7
D: TRBD1
length: 14

CDR3: CSVVAGGPDTQYF
DNA: TGCAGCGTTGTAGCGGGAGGGCCAGATACGCAGTATTTT
V: TRBV29-1
size: .
J: TRBJ2-3
D: TRBD2
length: 13

CDR3: CASSLGGSSYEQYF
DNA: TGCGCCAGCAGCTTGGGTGGGAGCTCCTACGAGCAGTACTTC
V: TRBV5-1
size: .
J: TRBJ2-7
D: .
length: 14

CDR3: CASSLGGDDYGYTF
DNA: TGCGCCAGCAGCTTGGGCGGGGATGACTATGGCTACACCTTC
V: TRBV5-1
size: few
J: TRBJ1-2
D: .
length: 14

CDR3: CASSQYRGLYEQYF
DNA: TGTGCCAGCAGTCAATACAGGGGGCTGTACGAGCAGTACTTC
V: TRBV7-9
size: .
J: TRBJ2-7
D: TRBD1
length: 14

CDR3: CASRSTGQGEQYF
DNA: TGTGCCAGCAGGTCTACAGGGCAGGGCGAGCAGTACTTC
V: TRBV6-5
size: .
J: TRBJ2-7
D: .
length: 13

CDR3: CASSFSGRAVETQYF
DNA: TGCGCCAGCAGCTTTAGCGGGAGGGCCGTTGAGACCCAGTACTTC
V: TRBV5-1
size: .
J: TRBJ2-5
D: TRBD2
length: 15

CDR3: CASSYSDLYYGYTF
DNA: TGTGCCAGCAGTTACTCCGATCTATACTATGGCTACACCTTC
V: TRBV6-5
size: .
J: TRBJ1-2
D: .
length: 14

CDR3: CAWNKPGLFGGADTQYF
DNA: TGTGCCTGGAACAAACCTGGGCTTTTCGGAGGGGCAGATACGCAGTATTTT
V: TRBV30
size: .
J: TRBJ2-3
D: .
length: 17

CDR3: CASSADGPQETQYF
DNA: TGTGCCAGCAGTGCGGACGGACCTCAAGAGACCCAGTACTTC
V: TRBV2
size: .
J: TRBJ2-5
D: .
length: 14

CDR3: CASARSTDTQYF
DNA: TGTGCCAGCGCCAGGAGCACAGATACGCAGTATTTT
V: TRBV7-9
size: few
J: TRBJ2-3
D: .
length: 12

CDR3: CSVDGTGGNTEAFF
DNA: TGCAGCGTAGATGGGACAGGGGGGAACACTGAAGCTTTCTTT
V: TRBV29-1
size: .
J: TRBJ1-1
D: TRBD1
length: 14

CDR3: CASSLEQGGGKLFF
DNA: TGTGCCAGCAGCCTAGAACAGGGGGGGGGAAAACTGTTTTTT
V: TRBV6-5
size: .
J: TRBJ1-4
D: TRBD1
length: 14

CDR3: CASSQADSRKAFF
DNA: TGTGCCAGCAGCCAGGCTGACAGTCGCAAAGCTTTCTTT
V: TRBV14
size: few
J: TRBJ1-1
D: .
length: 13

CDR3: CASGLGSQETQYF
DNA: TGTGCTAGTGGTTTGGGATCGCAAGAGACCCAGTACTTC
V: TRBV12-5
size: .
J: TRBJ2-5
D: .
length: 13

CDR3: CASSQYRDTYEQYF
DNA: TGTGCCAGCAGCCAATACAGGGACACCTACGAGCAGTACTTC
V: TRBV5-6
size: .
J: TRBJ2-7
D: .
length: 14

CDR3: CASSEDLFGYTF
DNA: TGTGCCAGCAGTGAGGATTTGTTTGGCTACACCTTC
V: TRBV2
size: .
J: TRBJ1-2
D: .
length: 12

CDR3: CASSFEPWGGYNEQFF
DNA: TGTGCCAGCAGTTTCGAGCCCTGGGGAGGCTACAATGAGCAGTTCTTC
V: TRBV27
size: .
J: TRBJ2-1
D: .
length: 16

CDR3: CASRAKGQGTYEQYF
DNA: TGTGCCAGTCGAGCAAAGGGACAGGGGACCTACGAGCAGTACTTC
V: TRBV27
size: .
J: TRBJ2-7
D: TRBD1
length: 15

CDR3: CASSLLGTGDTQYF
DNA: TGTGCCAGCAGTTTACTCGGGACAGGAGATACGCAGTATTTT
V: TRBV6-5
size: few
J: TRBJ2-3
D: TRBD1
length: 14

CDR3: CASSLNRQGFNPSREQYF
DNA: TGTGCCAGCAGCTTAAATCGACAGGGTTTTAATCCATCGCGCGAGCAGTACTTC
V: TRBV4-2
size: few
J: TRBJ2-7
D: TRBD1
length: 18

CDR3: CASRETSGRTGGETQYF
DNA: TGCGCCAGCAGGGAGACTAGCGGGAGGACGGGCGGAGAGACCCAGTACTTC
V: TRBV5-1
size: few
J: TRBJ2-5
D: TRBD2
length: 17

CDR3: CASRRDGDYGYTF
DNA: TGTGCCAGCAGGAGGGACGGGGACTATGGCTACACCTTC
V: TRBV6-5
size: .
J: TRBJ1-2
D: .
length: 13

CDR3: CASSQWGRLADYNEQFF
DNA: TGCGCCAGCAGCCAATGGGGACGACTAGCGGATTACAATGAGCAGTTCTTC
V: TRBV4-1
size: .
J: TRBJ2-1
D: TRBD2
length: 17

CDR3: CASSQEGGVMRYEQYF
DNA: TGCGCCAGCAGCCAAGAGGGAGGGGTTATGAGGTACGAGCAGTACTTC
V: TRBV4-1
size: .
J: TRBJ2-7
D: TRBD2
length: 16

CDR3: CASSLDLRAAQETQYF
DNA: TGTGCCAGCAGCTTGGATCTCAGGGCGGCCCAAGAGACCCAGTACTTC
V: TRBV5-4
size: .
J: TRBJ2-5
D: .
length: 16

CDR3: CAEPDRETDTQYF
DNA: TGTGCCGAACCGGACAGGGAGACAGATACGCAGTATTTT
V: TRBV7-9
size: .
J: TRBJ2-3
D: TRBD1
length: 13

CDR3: CSVEDPGTGGFGELFF
DNA: TGCAGCGTTGAAGATCCCGGGACAGGGGGTTTCGGGGAGCTGTTTTTT
V: TRBV29-1
size: .
J: TRBJ2-2
D: TRBD1
length: 16

CDR3: CSVESGGRADTQYF
DNA: TGCAGCGTTGAATCGGGGGGTCGTGCAGATACGCAGTATTTT
V: TRBV29-1
size: few
J: TRBJ2-3
D: TRBD2
length: 14

CDR3: CASSLEGRGVRSPLHF
DNA: TGTGCCAGCAGTTTAGAGGGCAGGGGGGTACGATCACCCCTCCACTTT
V: TRBV27
size: once
J: TRBJ1-6
D: TRBD1
length: 16

CDR3: CASSLSPNTGELFF
DNA: TGTGCCAGCAGCTTGTCGCCGAACACCGGGGAGCTGTTTTTT
V: TRBV5-6
size: .
J: TRBJ2-2
D: .
length: 14

CDR3: CASSFRLSTTNEKLFF
DNA: TGTGCCAGCAGCTTTAGATTGAGTACAACTAATGAAAAACTGTTTTTT
V: TRBV7-6
size: few
J: TRBJ1-4
D: .
length: 16

CDR3: CAWSEKGAGADTEAFF
DNA: TGTGCCTGGAGTGAGAAGGGGGCAGGGGCGGACACTGAAGCTTTCTTT
V: TRBV30
size: .
J: TRBJ1-1
D: TRBD1
length: 16

CDR3: CASSFDRGRTSYTF
DNA: TGTGCCAGCAGCTTCGACAGGGGCCGCACTAGCTACACCTTC
V: TRBV13
size: few
J: TRBJ1-2
D: TRBD1
length: 14

CDR3: CASSVVASGKKTQYF
DNA: TGTGCCAGCAGCGTCGTGGCTAGCGGGAAAAAGACCCAGTACTTC
V: TRBV7-2
size: .
J: TRBJ2-5
D: TRBD2
length: 15

CDR3: CASSFTNQPQHF
DNA: TGTGCCAGCAGCTTCACCAATCAGCCCCAGCATTTT
V: TRBV7-9
size: .
J: TRBJ1-5
D: .
length: 12

CDR3: CAWSHAGGGRETQYF
DNA: TGTGCCTGGAGTCATGCAGGGGGCGGGAGGGAGACCCAGTACTTC
V: TRBV30
size: .
J: TRBJ2-5
D: .
length: 15

CDR3: CASSSTGTAGEKLFF
DNA: TGCGCCAGCAGCTCTACCGGGACAGCTGGGGAAAAACTGTTTTTT
V: TRBV5-1
size: .
J: TRBJ1-4
D: TRBD1
length: 15

CDR3: CASSRGQGNQPQHF
DNA: TGTGCCAGTAGCCGGGGACAGGGCAATCAGCCCCAGCATTTT
V: TRBV19
size: .
J: TRBJ1-5
D: TRBD1
length: 14

CDR3: CAWSPPGRGLRREAFF
DNA: TGTGCCTGGAGCCCTCCGGGACGGGGATTGCGTCGAGAAGCTTTCTTT
V: TRBV30
size: .
J: TRBJ1-1
D: .
length: 16

CDR3: CASSLDGGGYQPQHF
DNA: TGTGCCAGCAGCTTAGACGGGGGGGGCTACCAGCCCCAGCATTTT
V: TRBV7-6
size: .
J: TRBJ1-5
D: .
length: 15

CDR3: CASSSRTGSGYTF
DNA: TGCGCCAGCAGCTCCCGGACAGGATCGGGCTACACCTTC
V: TRBV5-1
size: .
J: TRBJ1-2
D: TRBD1
length: 13

CDR3: CSTDPTGAVNYGYTF
DNA: TGCAGCACCGACCCGACAGGGGCTGTAAACTATGGCTACACCTTC
V: TRBV29-1
size: few
J: TRBJ1-2
D: TRBD1
length: 15

CDR3: CASSNRGYQPQHF
DNA: TGTGCCAGTAGTAACAGGGGCTATCAGCCCCAGCATTTT
V: TRBV19
size: few
J: TRBJ1-5
D: TRBD1
length: 13

CDR3: CASSPHREGYQETQYF
DNA: TGTGCCAGCAGTCCTCACAGGGAGGGTTATCAAGAGACCCAGTACTTC
V: TRBV9
size: .
J: TRBJ2-5
D: .
length: 16